The 27 T cell receptor beta chains in this list originate from one sample, sequenced in a study of blood T cell repertoires in COVID-19. The data were produced by immunoSEQ multiplex PCR, yet TCRdb's version contains in-frame clones alone and is incomplete. The table shows fewer than 350,000 clones, with 89% occurring only once. The source material was PBMCs or T cells enriched from blood (not recorded which). The receptor set was obtained from a man aged 55 to 69 who had recovered from COVID-19.

This chain uses TRBV27 with TRBJ2-5, with 9 nucleotides matching TRBD1. The CDR3 is 17 residues long. The germline V gene encodes CDR1 MNHEY and CDR2 SMNVEV (reference sequence). The V segment lost 2 bases and the J segment 4 bases; nucleotides outside the gene matches: 11. For the CDR3, the DNA is TGTGCCAGCAGTTTACTACAGGGGGCGCGGGTTGGAGAGACCCAGTACTTC. Protein product: CASSLLQGARVGETQYF.

This clone has a handful of counts. The chain recombines TRBV18 with TRBJ1-2; D is perhaps TRBD1 (6 bases). This CDR3 comprises 13 residues. The V and J ends lost 6 bases and 2 bases respectively, with 10 bases between them. CDR1 and CDR2 from the germline V gene are KGHSH and LQKENI. CDR3 coding DNA: TGTGCCAGCTCTCTACAGGGAAACTATGGCTACACCTTC. It specifies CASSLQGNYGYTF.

The chain couples TRBV5-4 to TRBJ2-7; D perhaps matches TRBD1 (5 bases). Trimming stripped 0 bases from V and 3 bases from J, with 7 bases between. The CDR3 spans 13 residues. Germline V gives CDR1 SGHNT, CDR2 YYREEE (reference sequence). CDR3 region: CASSLDRYYEQYF. In nucleotides, the CDR3 is TGTGCCAGCAGCTTGGACAGGTACTACGAGCAGTACTTC.

The rearrangement uses TRBV7-3 and TRBJ2-7; 10 bases fit TRBD1. The germline V gene encodes CDR1 SGHTA and CDR2 FQGTGA. This CDR3 is 14 amino acids long. The junction had 2 bases not matched to a gene; V was cut back by 3 bases and J by 3 bases. The CDR3 is CASSFGQGGYEQYF. In DNA, the CDR3 is TGTGCCAGCAGCTTCGGACAGGGGGGCTACGAGCAGTACTTC.

The genes are TRBV5-1 and TRBJ2-7; 11 bases are shared with TRBD1. V gave up 4 bases and J gave up 5 bases; unmatched junction bases: 5. The CDR3 length is 14 residues. The V gene's germline CDR1 is SGHRS and CDR2 YFSETQ. The CDR3 reads CASSQGTGGDEQYF. For the CDR3, the DNA is TGCGCCAGCAGCCAGGGGACAGGGGGGGACGAGCAGTACTTC.

This chain connects TRBV6-1 to TRBJ2-3; the D gene is possibly TRBD2 (6 bases). With 6 bases removed from V and 0 bases from J, the gap between germline ends came to 10 bases. This CDR3 has 14 residues. Germline CDR1 and CDR2: MNHNS and SASEGT. The CDR3 reads CASSPGTSTDTQYF. DNA for the CDR3: TGTGCCAGCAGCCCGGGGACTAGCACAGATACGCAGTATTTT.

The sample holds one count of this clone. This rearrangement joins TRBV7-9 to TRBJ2-7; TRBD1 agrees at 7 bases. The germline CDR1 and CDR2 sequences are SEHNR and FQNEAQ (reference sequence). The CDR3 length is 15 residues. With 1 base clipped from V and 3 bases from J, the junction kept 6 bases outside the gene matches. CDR3: CASSLDGTVYYEQYF. The CDR3 DNA follows: TGTGCCAGCAGCTTAGACGGGACAGTCTACTACGAGCAGTACTTC.

This chain connects TRBV5-4 to TRBJ1-2; perhaps TRBD1 as D (5 bases). CDR3 length equals 15 residues. V shed 0 bases and J shed 2 bases, with 11 bases lying between them. Germline loops: CDR1 SGHNT, CDR2 YYREEE (reference sequence). This CDR3 is CASSLAKQANYGYTF. DNA of the CDR3: TGTGCCAGCAGCTTGGCCAAACAGGCGAACTATGGCTACACCTTC. The variable domain in full, with the rest retrieved from reference TRBV5-4 and TRBJ1-2, is ETGVTQSPTHLIKTRGQQVTLRCSSQSGHNTVSWYQQALGQGPQFIFQYYREEENGRGNFPPRFSGLQFPNYSSELNVNALELDDSALYLCASSLAKQANYGYTFGSGTRLTVV.

This chain connects TRBV5-1 to TRBJ1-1; 8 bases map to TRBD1. The junction had 13 bases not matched to a gene; V was cut back by 4 bases and J by 11 bases. This CDR3 comprises 14 residues. Germline CDR1 reads SGHRS; CDR2 reads YFSETQ. For the CDR3, the DNA is TGCGCCAGCAGCCCCTCCGGGACAGGTCTAGGGGCTTTCTTT. Protein sequence: CASSPSGTGLGAFF. Full variable domain (missing parts from reference TRBV5-1 and TRBJ1-1): KAGVTQTPRYLIKTRGQQVTLSCSPISGHRSVSWYQQTPGQGLQFLFEYFSETQRNKGNFPGRFSGRQFSNSRSEMNVSTLELGDSALYLCASSPSGTGLGAFFGQGTRLTVV.

The V gene is TRBV7-6, the J gene TRBJ2-7; 9 bases line up with TRBD1. The CDR3 covers 14 residues. Per the germline V gene, CDR1 is SGHVS and CDR2 is FNYEAQ. The trim removed 5 bases at V and 4 bases at J, leaving 6 bases unmatched. For the CDR3, the DNA is TGTGCCAGCAGCGGGGGGACAGGGCAGTACGAGCAGTACTTC. This codes for CASSGGTGQYEQYF.

The chain carries TRBV2 and TRBJ2-7; 7 positions agree with TRBD1. Germline CDR1 reads SNHLY; CDR2 reads FYNNEI. V was clipped by 0 bases and J by 0 bases; unmatched bases: 11. This CDR3 contains 18 residues. The DNA of the CDR3 is TGTGCCAGCAGTGAAGCGACTACAGGGGCAAGCTCCTCCTACGAGCAGTACTTC. It yields the protein CASSEATTGASSSYEQYF. The full variable domain, its missing parts supplied by reference TRBV2 and TRBJ2-7, is EPEVTQTPSHQVTQMGQEVILRCVPISNHLYFYWYRQILGQKVEFLVSFYNNEISEKSEIFDDQFSVERPDGSNFTLKIRSTKLEDSAMYFCASSEATTGASSSYEQYFGPGTRLTVT.

The rearrangement links TRBV21-1 to TRBJ2-7; the table calls TRBD1, which could not be checked here. TRBV21-1 is designated a pseudogene. CDR3 size: 15 residues. The CDR3 DNA reads as TGTGCCAGCAGCAAAGGGACAGGGGAGGGCTACGAGCAGTACTTC. This sequence encodes CASSKGTGEGYEQYF.

The chain links TRBV5-4 to TRBJ2-3; the match to TRBD2 covers 11 bases. Germline CDR1 reads SGHNT; CDR2 reads YYREEE (reference sequence). This CDR3 is 17 amino acids long. Trimming removed 4 bases from V and 5 bases from J; junction bases left unmatched: 12. The CDR3 DNA sequence: TGTGCCAGCAGCCCGAATTTACTAGCGGGAGTTGAAGATACGCAGTATTTT. Residues: CASSPNLLAGVEDTQYF.

The gene calls are TRBV28 and TRBJ2-1; the D gene is possibly TRBD1 (6 bases). This CDR3 spans 16 amino acids. The V end lost 1 base, the J end lost 3 bases, and 13 bases lay between the germline ends. Germline CDR1 MDHEN, CDR2 SYDVKM. CDR3 in amino acids: CASSLFGSGVYNEQFF. In nucleotides, the CDR3 is TGTGCCAGCAGTTTATTCGGCTCAGGGGTCTACAATGAGCAGTTCTTC.

This rearrangement joins TRBV11-2 to TRBJ1-1; 7 bases agree with TRBD1. CDR3 length: 14 amino acids. Per the germline V gene, CDR1 is SGHAT and CDR2 is FQNNGV. The V gene end was trimmed by 6 bases and the J gene end by 5 bases; junction bases not matched to a gene: 9. In DNA form, the CDR3 reads TGTGCCAGCAGTCGACAGGGCAGCGGGACTGAAGCTTTCTTT. It encodes CASSRQGSGTEAFF.

The chain employs TRBV5-4 and TRBJ1-1, with 9 bases identical to TRBD1. CDR3 length: 17 amino acids. The germline gives CDR1 SGHNT, CDR2 YYREEE (reference sequence). Germline trimming cut 0 bases from V and 0 bases from J; bases unmatched to any gene: 6. In DNA form, the CDR3 reads TGTGCCAGCAGCTTGGGTGCCGGGACAGGGATGAACACTGAAGCTTTCTTT. Translating it yields CASSLGAGTGMNTEAFF.

This clone appeared a few times. This rearrangement joins TRBV6-5 to TRBJ1-5, with 8 positions matching TRBD1. Losses at the gene ends were 4 bases for V and 4 bases for J; bases not matched to a gene: 3. Looked up from germline, CDR1 is MNHEY and CDR2 is SVGAGI. The CDR3 loop spans 14 amino acids. CDR3: CASSFGQGNQPQHF. CDR3 nucleotides: TGTGCCAGCAGTTTCGGACAGGGTAATCAGCCCCAGCATTTT.

The CDR3 spells CASSRQGTETQYF. In DNA form, the CDR3 reads TGTGCCAGCAGTAGACAGGGCACAGAGACCCAGTACTTC. This chain connects TRBV27 to TRBJ2-5; the match to TRBD1 covers 7 bases. The V segment lost 5 bases and the J segment 4 bases; nucleotides outside the gene matches: 4. This CDR3 comprises 13 residues. From germline, CDR1 is MNHEY and CDR2 SMNVEV (reference sequence).

The rearrangement links TRBV18 to TRBJ1-1; 9 positions agree with TRBD1. Germline V gene sequence: CDR1 KGHSH, CDR2 LQKENI. This CDR3 comprises 17 residues. V dropped 2 bases and J dropped 4; count of bases not matched to a gene: 11. CDR3 DNA sequence: TGTGCCAGCTCACCAATGGAACAGGGGGCGGTCCGCACTGAAGCTTTCTTT. This codes for CASSPMEQGAVRTEAFF. The full variable domain, rest sourced from reference TRBV18 and TRBJ1-1, is NAGVMQNPRHLVRRRGQEARLRCSPMKGHSHVYWYRQLPEEGLKFMVYLQKENIIDESGMPKERFSAEFPKEGPSILRIQQVVRGDSAAYFCASSPMEQGAVRTEAFFGQGTRLTVV.

V gene TRBV5-4 combines with J gene TRBJ2-3; TRBD2 matches 8 bases. With V trimmed by 1 base and J by 1 base, 5 bases remained unmatched. This CDR3 comprises 16 residues. The germline gives CDR1 SGHNT, CDR2 YYREEE (reference sequence). CDR3 DNA sequence: TGTGCCAGCAGCTTGAATGTGCGGGAGGGCACAGATACGCAGTATTTT. As protein: CASSLNVREGTDTQYF.

This clone was observed once. The chain links TRBV5-4 to TRBJ2-5; D is perhaps TRBD2 (6 bases). Trimming shortened V by 3 bases and J by 5 bases, and 11 bases separated the two germline ends. Per the germline V gene, CDR1 is SGHNT and CDR2 is YYREEE (reference sequence). There are 13 residues in the CDR3. CDR3 DNA: TGTGCCAGCAGCTATTACGGGAGCGAGACCCAGTACTTC. This sequence encodes CASSYYGSETQYF.

The chain links TRBV28 to TRBJ1-6; 9 bases are shared with TRBD1. Germline-derived CDR1 and CDR2 are MDHEN and SYDVKM. The trim removed 6 bases at V and 8 bases at J, leaving 8 bases unmatched. This CDR3 has 15 residues. CDR3 nucleotides: TGTGCCAGCAGCCCTAGGACAGGGGATCATTCACCCCTCCACTTT. Residues: CASSPRTGDHSPLHF. The full variable domain, its missing parts supplied by reference TRBV28 and TRBJ1-6, is DVKVTQSSRYLVKRTGEKVFLECVQDMDHENMFWYRQDPGLGLRLIYFSYDVKMKEKGDIPEGYSVSREKKERFSLILESASTNQTSMYLCASSPRTGDHSPLHFGNGTRLTVT.

This clone is a singleton in its sample. The chain links TRBV3-1 (or the pseudogene TRBV3-2) to TRBJ2-1; TRBD1 matches at 8 bases. Unmatched junction bases numbered 8, after V lost 2 bases and J lost 5 bases. CDR1 and CDR2 (germline): LGHDT, YNNKEL (reference sequence). This CDR3 has 16 residues. CDR3 sequence reads: CASSQSGQGFNNEQFF. Here the CDR3 DNA reads TGTGCCAGCAGCCAAAGTGGACAGGGTTTCAACAATGAGCAGTTCTTC.

This chain uses TRBV12-5 with TRBJ2-1; D call uncertain. The CDR3 runs to 12 residues. Deletions cut 3 bases from V and 8 bases from J, with 8 bases between. Germline CDR1 LGHNT, CDR2 FRNRAP. The CDR3 protein is CASGLSRDEQFF. Written as DNA, the CDR3 is TGTGCTAGTGGTTTATCACGGGATGAGCAGTTCTTC.

The chain employs TRBV5-5 and TRBJ1-2, with TRBD1 matching 10 bases. The CDR3 contains 15 residues. Germline-derived CDR1 and CDR2 are SGHKS and YYEKEE (reference sequence). With V trimmed by 2 bases and J by 8 bases, 9 bases remained unmatched. CDR3 sequence reads: CASSLEGQGSWGYTF. In DNA, the CDR3 is TGTGCCAGCAGCTTAGAGGGACAGGGGTCTTGGGGCTACACCTTC.

J is TRBJ2-2 and V is TRBV9; the match to TRBD2 covers 8 bases. Germline CDR1 reads SGDLS; CDR2 reads YYNGEE. Trimming cost V 6 bases and J 5 bases; bases outside gene matches: 6. CDR3 length: 14 amino acids. CDR3 in amino acids: CASNDGRVTGELFF. The DNA of the CDR3 is TGTGCCAGCAATGACGGGAGGGTAACCGGGGAGCTGTTTTTT.

The CDR3 region has the DNA TGCGCCAGCAGCTTGCCCCTCGGTAGCGGGGCCCAAGAGACCCAGTACTTC. Amino acids: CASSLPLGSGAQETQYF. V is TRBV5-1 and J is TRBJ2-5; 8 bases fit TRBD2. There are 17 residues in the CDR3. Per the germline V gene, CDR1 is SGHRS and CDR2 is YFSETQ. Losses at the gene ends were 1 base for V and 1 base for J; bases not matched to a gene: 9. The full variable domain, completed using reference TRBV5-1 and TRBJ2-5, is KAGVTQTPRYLIKTRGQQVTLSCSPISGHRSVSWYQQTPGQGLQFLFEYFSETQRNKGNFPGRFSGRQFSNSRSEMNVSTLELGDSALYLCASSLPLGSGAQETQYFGPGTRLLVL.